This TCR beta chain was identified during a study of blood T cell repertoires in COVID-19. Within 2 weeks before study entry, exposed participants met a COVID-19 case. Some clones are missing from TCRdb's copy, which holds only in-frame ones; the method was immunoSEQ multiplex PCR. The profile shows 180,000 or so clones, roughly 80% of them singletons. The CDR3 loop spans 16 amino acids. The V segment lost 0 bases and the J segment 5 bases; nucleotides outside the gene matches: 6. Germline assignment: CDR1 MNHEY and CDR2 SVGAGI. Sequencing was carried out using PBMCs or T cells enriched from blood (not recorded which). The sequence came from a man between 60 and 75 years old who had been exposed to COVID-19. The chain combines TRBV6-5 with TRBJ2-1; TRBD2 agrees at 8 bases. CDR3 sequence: CASSYSMAGGHNEQFF. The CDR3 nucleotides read TGTGCCAGCAGTTACTCAATGGCGGGAGGACACAATGAGCAGTTCTTC.